This T cell receptor (beta chain) comes out of a study of blood T cell repertoires in COVID-19. Whole-study context: The United States, Italy and Spain supplied acute and convalescent COVID-19 samples.

The CDR3 loop spans 13 amino acids. The germline V gene encodes CDR1 MNHEY and CDR2 SVGAGI. Trimming took 0 bases from V and 8 from J, leaving 10 bases between them. Profiled with immunoSEQ multiplex PCR; TCRdb holds only in-frame clones, not every one. The repertoire has some 200,000 clones, around four fifths of them found once; the top ten carry 4.5% to 5.5%. What was sequenced was peripheral blood. The chain couples TRBV6-5 to TRBJ1-2; D gene ambiguous. This sequence was found in a woman aged 60-70 years who had recovered from COVID-19. CDR3 residues: CASSYSPPIGYTF. CDR3 coding DNA: TGTGCCAGCAGTTACTCTCCCCCTATAGGCTACACCTTC.